These 3 T cell receptor beta chains were sequenced from one sample in a study of cytomegalovirus exposure and HLA in healthy donors (dated by TCRdb to between 2016 and 2019). The protocol used for the library was the immunoSEQ multiplex PCR assay. For the multiplex PCR, a mixture combining 60 forward primers for TCR Vbeta segments and 13 reverse primers for TCR Jbeta segments was used. In its TCRdb copy, this immuneACCESS table keeps in-frame sequences only and misses some clones. Where compared with another copy, unresolved V genes explain less than half of these, and the others have no known cause. This sample comprises around 190,000 clones, less than 80% of them detected only once. Roughly 0.76% of the sample is held by the ten biggest clonotypes. Sequencing used PBMCs. The receptors stem from a woman aged 35 to 49 in good health and CMV-seronegative.

The V call is TRBV19, the J call TRBJ1-1; 10 nucleotides align to TRBD1. Germline V gene lookup returns CDR1 LNHDA and CDR2 SQIVND (reference sequence). The CDR3 spans 19 residues. V was pared by 0 bases and J by 0 bases, with 10 bases of the junction left unmatched. CDR3 loop: CASSIDLDRGPLMNTEAFF. CDR3 sequence (DNA): TGTGCCAGTAGTATAGACCTAGACAGGGGGCCCCTTATGAACACTGAAGCTTTCTTT.

The chain combines TRBV5-1 with TRBJ1-6; TRBD1 matches 7 bases. The CDR3 is 15 amino acids. The V gene end was trimmed by 3 bases and the J gene end by 2 bases; junction bases not matched to a gene: 2. Germline V gene sequence: CDR1 SGHRS, CDR2 YFSETQ. CDR3 coding DNA: TGCGCCAGCAGCTATCAGGGGGCCTATAATTCACCCCTCCACTTT. Translating gives CASSYQGAYNSPLHF.

Comments on this clone: A much larger clonotype is one base distant, so this may be a read error. The rearrangement links TRBV5-6 to TRBJ2-7; D perhaps matches TRBD2 (6 bases). Per the germline V gene, CDR1 is SGHDT and CDR2 is YYEEEE. The length of the CDR3 is 12 residues. V lost 6 bases and J lost 4, with 11 bases in between. CDR3 region: CASTGTGYEQYF. The DNA for the CDR3 is TGTGCCAGCACCGGGACTGGTTACGAGCAGTACTTC.